This T cell receptor beta chain was recovered during a study of cytomegalovirus exposure and HLA in healthy donors. Study overall: Roughly 180 million T cells yielded 100 million or so unique TCR beta sequences in earlier analysis. Study-wide results and caveats: In a later analysis, parvovirus B19, influenza, CMV and Epstein-Barr virus appeared linked to several top co-occurrence clusters. Associated with HLA alleles at 0.05 false discovery rate in a later analysis were over 15,000 TCR beta sequences. CMV serostatus was the only immune exposure information that was available.

Germline V gene sequence: CDR1 SGHDN, CDR2 FVKESK. V shed 0 bases, J shed 0 bases, and the junction held 8 bases outside the gene matches. The CDR3 has 19 residues. A multiplex PCR was run with 60 Vbeta primers and 13 Jbeta primers. Produced via immunoSEQ multiplex PCR; TCRdb's table is partial and in-frame only. Of over 100,000 clones detected, 60% to 80% appear once; the ten largest clones hold under 1.5%. This clone showed up just a few times. The antigen remains undetermined. The same CDR3 arises from other DNA sequences in this sample as well. The sequence came from a female donor in good health and CMV-seronegative. Sequenced: PBMCs. V and J are TRBV14 and TRBJ2-6, with 7 positions matching TRBD1. The CDR3 coding sequence is TGTGCCAGCAGCCAAGAAACGCGGACAGGCCCCTCTGGGGCCAACGTCCTGACTTTC. It yields the protein CASSQETRTGPSGANVLTF.